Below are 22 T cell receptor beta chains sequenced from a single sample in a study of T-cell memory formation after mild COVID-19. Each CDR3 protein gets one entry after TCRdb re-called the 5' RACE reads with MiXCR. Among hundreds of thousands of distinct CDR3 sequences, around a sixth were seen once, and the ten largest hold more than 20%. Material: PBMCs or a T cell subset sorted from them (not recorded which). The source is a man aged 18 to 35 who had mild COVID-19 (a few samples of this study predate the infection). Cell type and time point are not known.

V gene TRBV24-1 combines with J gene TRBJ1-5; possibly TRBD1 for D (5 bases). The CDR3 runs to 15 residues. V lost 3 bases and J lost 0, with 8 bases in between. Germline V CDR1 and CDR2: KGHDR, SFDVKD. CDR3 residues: CATSDGTLSNQPQHF. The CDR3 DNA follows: TGTGCCACCAGTGATGGGACTCTTAGCAATCAGCCCCAGCATTTT.

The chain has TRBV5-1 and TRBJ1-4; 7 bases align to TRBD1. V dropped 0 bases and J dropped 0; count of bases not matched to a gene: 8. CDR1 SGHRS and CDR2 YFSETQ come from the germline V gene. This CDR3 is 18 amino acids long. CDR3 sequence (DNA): TGCGCCAGCAGCTTGGGACAGGGCCACCGGTCAACTAATGAAAAACTGTTTTTT. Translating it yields CASSLGQGHRSTNEKLFF.

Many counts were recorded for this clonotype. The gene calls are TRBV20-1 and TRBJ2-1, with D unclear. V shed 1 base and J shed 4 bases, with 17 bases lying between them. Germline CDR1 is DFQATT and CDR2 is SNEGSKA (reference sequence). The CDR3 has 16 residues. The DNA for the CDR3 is TGCAGTGCTAGAGTTCCTGGGATCCAGACTTACAATGAGCAGTTCTTC. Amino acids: CSARVPGIQTYNEQFF.

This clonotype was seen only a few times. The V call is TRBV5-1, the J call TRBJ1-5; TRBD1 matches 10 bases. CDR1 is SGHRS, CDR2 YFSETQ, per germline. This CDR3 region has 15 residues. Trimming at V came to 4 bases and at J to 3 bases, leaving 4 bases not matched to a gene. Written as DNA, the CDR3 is TGCGCCAGCAGCGAGGGGACAGGGGACAATCAGCCCCAGCATTTT. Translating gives CASSEGTGDNQPQHF.

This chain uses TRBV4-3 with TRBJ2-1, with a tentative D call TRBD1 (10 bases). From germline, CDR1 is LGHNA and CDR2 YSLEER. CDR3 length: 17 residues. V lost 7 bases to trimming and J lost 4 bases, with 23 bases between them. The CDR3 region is CASTRGGGQGRYNEQFF. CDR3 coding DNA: TGCGCCAGCACCCGCGGGGGGGGACAGGGGAGATACAATGAGCAGTTCTTC.

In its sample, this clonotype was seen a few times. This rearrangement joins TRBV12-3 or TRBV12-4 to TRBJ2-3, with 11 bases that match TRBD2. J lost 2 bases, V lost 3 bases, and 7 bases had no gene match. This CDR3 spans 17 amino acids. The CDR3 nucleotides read TGTGCCAGCAGTTTTGGTCTAGCGGGGGGTTCCACAGATACGCAGTATTTT. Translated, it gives CASSFGLAGGSTDTQYF.

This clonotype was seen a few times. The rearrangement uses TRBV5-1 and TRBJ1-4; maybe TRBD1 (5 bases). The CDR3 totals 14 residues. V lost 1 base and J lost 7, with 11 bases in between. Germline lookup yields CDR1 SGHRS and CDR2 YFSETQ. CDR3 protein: CASSLQGFREKLFF. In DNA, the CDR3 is TGCGCCAGCAGCTTGCAGGGATTTCGTGAAAAACTGTTTTTT.

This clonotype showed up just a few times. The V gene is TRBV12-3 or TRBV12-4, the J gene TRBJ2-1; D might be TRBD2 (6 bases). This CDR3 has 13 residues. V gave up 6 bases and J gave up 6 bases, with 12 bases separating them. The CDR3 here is CASRPGDPNEQFF. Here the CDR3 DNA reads TGTGCCAGCAGGCCGGGGGACCCCAATGAGCAGTTCTTC.

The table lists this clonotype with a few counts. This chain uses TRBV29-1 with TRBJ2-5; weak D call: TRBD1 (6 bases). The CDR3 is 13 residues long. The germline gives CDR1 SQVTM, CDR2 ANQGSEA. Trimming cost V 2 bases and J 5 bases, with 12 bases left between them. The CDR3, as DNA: TGCAGCGTTGAATTTACAGGGTACGAGACCCAGTACTTC. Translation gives CSVEFTGYETQYF.

In nucleotides, the CDR3 is TGTGCCAGCAGCGTAGCCCAGGGTAATTCACCCCTCCACTTT. It translates to CASSVAQGNSPLHF. The rearrangement joins TRBV9 to TRBJ1-6, with D possibly matching TRBD1 (5 bases). Germline assignment: CDR1 SGDLS and CDR2 YYNGEE. V was cut by 0 bases and J by 6 bases, with 7 bases left in between. The CDR3 covers 14 residues.

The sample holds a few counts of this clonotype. CDR3 nucleotides: TGTGCCAGCAGTTGGACCAAACCGGGGACCCAGTACTTC. This encodes CASSWTKPGTQYF. The chain uses TRBV7-2 and TRBJ2-5, with unresolved D. Trimming removed 6 bases from V and 7 bases from J, with 15 bases in between. Germline V gene lookup returns CDR1 SGHTA and CDR2 FQGNSA. There are 13 residues in the CDR3.

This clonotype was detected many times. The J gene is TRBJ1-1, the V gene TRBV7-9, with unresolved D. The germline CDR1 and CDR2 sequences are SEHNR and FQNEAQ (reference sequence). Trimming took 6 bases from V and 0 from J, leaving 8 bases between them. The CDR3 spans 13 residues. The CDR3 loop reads CASSQTVNTEAFF. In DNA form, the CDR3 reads TGTGCCAGCAGTCAAACCGTGAACACTGAAGCTTTCTTT.

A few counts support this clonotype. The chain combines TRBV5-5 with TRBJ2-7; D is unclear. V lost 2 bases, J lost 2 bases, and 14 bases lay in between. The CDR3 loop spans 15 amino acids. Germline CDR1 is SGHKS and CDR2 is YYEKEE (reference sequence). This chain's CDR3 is CASSFTVTQAYEQYV. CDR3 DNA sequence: TGTGCCAGCAGCTTCACTGTTACGCAGGCCTACGAGCAGTACGTC.

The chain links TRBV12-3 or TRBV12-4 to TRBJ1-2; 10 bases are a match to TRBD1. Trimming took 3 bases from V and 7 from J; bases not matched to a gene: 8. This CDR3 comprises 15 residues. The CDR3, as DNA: TGTGCCAGCAGTTTCCGGGACAGGGGATATAGTGGCTACACCTTC. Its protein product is CASSFRDRGYSGYTF.

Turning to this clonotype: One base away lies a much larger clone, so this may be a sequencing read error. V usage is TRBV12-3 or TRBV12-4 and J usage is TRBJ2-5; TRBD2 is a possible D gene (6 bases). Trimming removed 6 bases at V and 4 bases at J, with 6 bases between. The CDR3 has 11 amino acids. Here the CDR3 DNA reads TGTGCCAGCAGGGGGGGAGAGACCCAGTACTTC. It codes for CASRGGETQYF.

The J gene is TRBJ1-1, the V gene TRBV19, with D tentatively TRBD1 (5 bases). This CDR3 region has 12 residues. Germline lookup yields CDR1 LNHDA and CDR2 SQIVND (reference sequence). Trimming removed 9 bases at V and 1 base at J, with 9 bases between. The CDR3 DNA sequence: TGTGCCAGCAGAACAGGGAACACTGAAGCTTTCTTT. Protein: CASRTGNTEAFF.

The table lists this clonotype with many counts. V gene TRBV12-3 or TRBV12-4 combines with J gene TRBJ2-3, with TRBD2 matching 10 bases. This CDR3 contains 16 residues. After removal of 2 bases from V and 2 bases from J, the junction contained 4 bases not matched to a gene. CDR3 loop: CASSLRLAGVTDTQYF. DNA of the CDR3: TGTGCCAGCAGTTTAAGGCTAGCGGGGGTCACAGATACGCAGTATTTT.

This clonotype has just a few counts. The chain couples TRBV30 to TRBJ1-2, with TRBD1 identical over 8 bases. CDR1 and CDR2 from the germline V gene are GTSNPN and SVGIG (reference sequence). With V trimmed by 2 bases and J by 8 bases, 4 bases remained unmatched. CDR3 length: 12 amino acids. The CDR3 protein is CAWSWTGRGYTF. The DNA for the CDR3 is TGTGCCTGGAGTTGGACAGGGCGCGGCTACACCTTC.

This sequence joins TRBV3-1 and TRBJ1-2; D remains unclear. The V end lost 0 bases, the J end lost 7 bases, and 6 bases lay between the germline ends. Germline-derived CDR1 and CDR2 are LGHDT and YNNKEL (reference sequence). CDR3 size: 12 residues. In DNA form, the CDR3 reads TGTGCCAGCAGCCAAGATTTTTCTGGCTACACCTTC. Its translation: CASSQDFSGYTF.

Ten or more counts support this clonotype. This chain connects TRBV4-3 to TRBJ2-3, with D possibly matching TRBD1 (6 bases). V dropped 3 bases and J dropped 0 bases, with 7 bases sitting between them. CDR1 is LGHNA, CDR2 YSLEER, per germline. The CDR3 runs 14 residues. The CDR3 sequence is CASSQGASTDTQYF. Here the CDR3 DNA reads TGCGCCAGCAGCCAGGGGGCTAGCACAGATACGCAGTATTTT.

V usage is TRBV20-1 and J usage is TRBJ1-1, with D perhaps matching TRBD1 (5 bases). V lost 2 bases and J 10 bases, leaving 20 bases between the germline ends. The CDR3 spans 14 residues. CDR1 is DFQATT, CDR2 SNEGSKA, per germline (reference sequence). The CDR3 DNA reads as TGCAGTGCTAGAAGGGGCAGGAGGGAATACGGAGCTTTCTTT. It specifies CSARRGRREYGAFF.

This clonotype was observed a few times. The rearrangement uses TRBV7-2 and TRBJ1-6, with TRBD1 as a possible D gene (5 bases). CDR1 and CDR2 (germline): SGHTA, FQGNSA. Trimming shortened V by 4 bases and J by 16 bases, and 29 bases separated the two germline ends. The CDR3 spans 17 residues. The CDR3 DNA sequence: TGTGCCAGCAGCTCGACAGCCGACTTTAAAACGACTTCCTCACTCCACTTT. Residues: CASSSTADFKTTSSLHF. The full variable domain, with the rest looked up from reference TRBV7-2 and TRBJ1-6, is GAGVSQSPSNKVTEKGKDVELRCDPISGHTALYWYRQSLGQGLEFLIYFQGNSAPDKSGLPSDRFSAERTGGSVSTLTIQRTQQEDSAVYLCASSSTADFKTTSSLHFGNGTRLTVT.